Listed below are T cell receptor beta chains from one sample, sequenced in a study of PD-1 blockade in classical Hodgkin lymphoma. Generated by immunoSEQ multiplex PCR, the TCRdb table keeps only in-frame clones and is missing some. The sample consists of 55,000 to 80,000 clones, about 91% of them appearing once. The starting material was peripheral blood mononuclear cells (PBMCs), obtained at baseline. The receptors derive from a human donor with classical Hodgkin lymphoma. Each CDR3 is given with its conserved first and last residue. The order of the fields is V gene, D gene, J gene, clone size, CDR3 protein, CDR3 DNA. D genes are given only for firm matches. Clone sizes are given selectively: once, few, many, or a class where the clone is expanded.

TRBV13	.	TRBJ1-1	few	CASSLTRRNTEAFF	TGTGCCAGCAGCTTGACCAGGAGGAACACTGAAGCTTTCTTT
TRBV25-1	.	TRBJ2-5	.	CASSEYRGGPGQDPTQYF	TGTGCCAGCAGTGAATATCGGGGGGGCCCGGGACAGGATCCGACCCAGTACTTC
TRBV7-7	.	TRBJ1-6	.	CASSPDGNSPLHF	TGTGCCAGCAGCCCAGATGGGAATTCACCCCTCCACTTT
TRBV5-8	.	TRBJ1-4	.	CASSLRQTTNEKLFF	TGTGCCAGCAGCTTGAGACAAACAACTAATGAAAAACTGTTTTTT
TRBV5-6	.	TRBJ2-7	.	CASTSWWGSYEQYF	TGTGCCAGCACCTCGTGGTGGGGTTCCTACGAGCAGTACTTC
TRBV29-1	.	TRBJ1-1	.	CSVERTWAMNTEAFF	TGCAGCGTTGAACGCACCTGGGCTATGAACACTGAAGCTTTCTTT
TRBV6-4	TRBD1	TRBJ1-2	.	CASSPTGEVYGYTF	TGTGCCAGCAGCCCGACAGGGGAAGTCTATGGCTACACCTTC
TRBV6-6	.	TRBJ2-7	.	CASTGTFMEQYF	TGTGCCAGCACAGGTACCTTCATGGAGCAGTACTTC
TRBV4-3	.	TRBJ1-3	.	CASSQDWGSGNTIYF	TGCGCCAGCAGCCAAGATTGGGGCTCTGGAAACACCATATATTTT
TRBV7-2	.	TRBJ2-1	.	CASSLGGRLGNEQFF	TGTGCCAGCAGCTTGGGGGGCCGGCTAGGGAATGAGCAGTTCTTC
TRBV6-6	.	TRBJ1-4	.	CASSYRVEKLFF	TGTGCCAGCAGTTACCGCGTTGAAAAACTGTTTTTT